Listed here are 24 T cell receptor beta chains from one sample, sequenced in a study of CD8+ T cells in alopecia areata. Sequencing templates came from extracted RNA that was reverse transcribed into cDNA. Only in-frame clones appear in the TCRdb table, and some are missing; sequencing was by immunoSEQ multiplex PCR. The profile covers about 70,000 clones, with over 25% appearing a single time and 15% taken by the ten largest. Treatment indicated: oral pan-JAK inhibitor, 5-10 mg twice daily. The sequences come from CD8+ T cells sorted from blood, collected at week 4, from a patient treated with tofacitinib. The origin of the receptors is a human donor with alopecia areata.

This clone was counted ten times or more. The chain joins TRBV27 to TRBJ1-5; unclear D gene. V was trimmed by 2 bases and J by 8 bases, leaving 10 bases between them. CDR1 is MNHEY and CDR2 is SMNVEV in the germline V gene (reference sequence). CDR3 length: 13 amino acids. The CDR3 DNA follows: TGTGCCAGCAGTTTAACCGGGCCGAAGCCCCAGCATTTT. Its protein is CASSLTGPKPQHF.

This clone was counted between two and nine times. This sequence joins TRBV27 and TRBJ1-1; D remains ambiguous. Germline CDR1 MNHEY, CDR2 SMNVEV (reference sequence). V gave up 6 bases and J gave up 5 bases, with 10 bases separating them. CDR3 size: 12 residues. The CDR3: CASRGGWTEAFF. CDR3 nucleotides: TGTGCCAGCAGGGGCGGGTGGACTGAAGCTTTCTTT.

At least ten counts were recorded for this clone. The V gene is TRBV7-9, the J gene TRBJ2-7, with D possibly being TRBD1 or TRBD2 (5 bases each). Between the trimmed V and J ends, which lost 5 bases and 6 bases, there was a span of 17 bases. This CDR3 has 14 residues. Germline V gene sequence: CDR1 SEHNR, CDR2 FQNEAQ (reference sequence). Here the CDR3 DNA reads TGTGCCAGCAGCGGGACGGATAGTGGGGTCGAGCAGTACTTC. This encodes CASSGTDSGVEQYF.

J is TRBJ2-1 and V is TRBV27; unclear D gene. The CDR3 is 13 amino acids. The germline V gene encodes CDR1 MNHEY and CDR2 SMNVEV (reference sequence). Trimming pared 10 bases from V and 0 bases from J, leaving 10 bases between. As DNA, the CDR3 is TGTGCCACCCGACCGGGCTCCTACAATGAGCAGTTCTTC. Its translation is CATRPGSYNEQFF.

The rearrangement links TRBV29-1 to TRBJ2-2; perhaps TRBD1 as D (6 bases). CDR1 is SQVTM, CDR2 ANQGSEA, per germline. The CDR3 consists of 13 residues. V dropped 3 bases and J dropped 4 bases, with 9 bases sitting between them. In DNA form, the CDR3 reads TGCAGCGTTGATGGACAGAGCACCGGGGAGCTGTTTTTT. Amino acids: CSVDGQSTGELFF.

This clone was found a few times. This chain joins TRBV19 and TRBJ1-5, with unresolved D. The length of the CDR3 is 12 residues. Per germline, CDR1 LNHDA and CDR2 SQIVND (reference sequence). V gave up 9 bases and J gave up 3 bases, with 9 bases separating them. CDR3 coding DNA: TGTGCCAGCAGAATACACAATCAGCCCCAGCATTTT. It yields the protein CASRIHNQPQHF.

This clone has only a few counts. The genes are TRBV29-1 and TRBJ2-7; D is possibly TRBD2 (6 bases). This CDR3 comprises 14 residues. CDR1 is SQVTM, CDR2 ANQGSEA, per germline. The ends were cut back, 3 bases at V and 2 bases at J, with 14 bases in the middle. The DNA for the CDR3 is TGCAGCGTTGAGGGGTGGCGGGGAACCTACGAGCAGTACTTC. Protein: CSVEGWRGTYEQYF.

This rearrangement joins TRBV29-1 to TRBJ1-4; D possibly corresponds to TRBD1 (6 bases). The CDR3 runs 13 residues. Germline V gives CDR1 SQVTM, CDR2 ANQGSEA. V dropped 5 bases and J dropped 6 bases, with 13 bases sitting between them. CDR3 amino acids: CSVLGGQDEKLFF. In nucleotides, the CDR3 is TGCAGCGTTTTAGGGGGGCAGGATGAAAAACTGTTTTTT.

The V gene is TRBV27, the J gene TRBJ2-3; 11 bases align to TRBD1. Germline-derived CDR1 and CDR2 are MNHEY and SMNVEV (reference sequence). The junction had 6 bases not matched to a gene; V was cut back by 5 bases and J by 2 bases. The length of the CDR3 is 16 residues. The CDR3 region is CASSQRTGGITDTQYF. The CDR3 DNA is TGTGCCAGCAGTCAGAGGACAGGGGGCATCACAGATACGCAGTATTTT.

The chain recombines TRBV6-5 with TRBJ2-1; 10 bases fit TRBD2. The V gene end was trimmed by 7 bases and the J gene end by 7 bases; junction bases not matched to a gene: 7. Per the germline V gene, CDR1 is MNHEY and CDR2 is SVGAGI. The CDR3 length is 14 residues. The CDR3 bases are TGTGCCAGCACGGTAGCGGGAGGAGGAAATGAGCAGTTCTTC. Translation gives CASTVAGGGNEQFF.

The chain recombines TRBV23-1 with TRBJ2-4; D remains ambiguous. TRBV23-1 is classed as an ORF, of uncertain function. The CDR3 is 16 residues long. V was clipped by 1 base and J by 7 bases, with 17 bases between them. The CDR3 bases are TGCGCCAGCAGTCAATTGGGCCCATCCCTGGGGAACATTCAGTACTTC. It encodes CASSQLGPSLGNIQYF.

The chain uses TRBV30 and TRBJ2-7; 14 bases are a match to TRBD2. The CDR3 length is 14 residues. Germline V lookup: CDR1 GTSNPN, CDR2 SVGIG (reference sequence). After removal of 5 bases from V and 5 bases from J, the junction contained 5 bases not matched to a gene. CDR3 nucleotides: TGTGCCTGGCGCCCGGGACTAGCGGGAGACGAGCAGTACTTC. Translated: CAWRPGLAGDEQYF.

This clone has just a few counts. V and J are TRBV29-1 and TRBJ2-7, with TRBD1 identical over 7 bases. Unmatched junction bases numbered 4, after V lost 5 bases and J lost 0 bases. CDR1 is SQVTM, CDR2 ANQGSEA, per germline. The CDR3 is 13 residues long. CDR3 sequence reads: CSVSTGSSYEQYF. CDR3 coding DNA: TGCAGCGTTTCGACAGGGAGCTCCTACGAGCAGTACTTC.

This chain joins TRBV15 and TRBJ2-7; 9 nucleotides agree with TRBD1. The CDR3 runs to 13 residues. CDR1 is LNHNV and CDR2 is YYDKDF in the germline V gene (reference sequence). Unmatched junction bases numbered 7, after V lost 6 bases and J lost 7 bases. The CDR3 loop is CATSVTGGGEQYF. CDR3 coding DNA: TGTGCCACCAGTGTAACAGGGGGCGGGGAGCAGTACTTC.

V and J are TRBV9 and TRBJ2-4, with D unclear. This CDR3 is 16 amino acids long. Germline V CDR1 and CDR2: SGDLS, YYNGEE. The ends were cut back, 0 bases at V and 0 bases at J, with 10 bases in the middle. Here the CDR3 DNA reads TGTGCCAGCAGCGTAGAGGTCGGTATAGCCAAAAACATTCAGTACTTC. Translating it yields CASSVEVGIAKNIQYF.

V and J are TRBV29-1 and TRBJ2-7, with a weak D call TRBD1 (6 bases). The CDR3 is 14 residues long. Trimming cost V 3 bases and J 0 bases, with 12 bases left between them. The germline gives CDR1 SQVTM, CDR2 ANQGSEA. This CDR3 reads CSVDRRGSSYEQYF. CDR3 sequence (DNA): TGCAGCGTTGACCGCAGGGGCAGCTCCTACGAGCAGTACTTC.

The CDR3 is CSVATGHGEQYF. In DNA, the CDR3 is TGCAGCGTTGCCACGGGTCACGGCGAGCAGTACTTC. The chain carries TRBV29-1 and TRBJ2-7; D is uncertain. CDR1 is SQVTM, CDR2 ANQGSEA, per germline. The length of the CDR3 is 12 residues. V lost 4 bases and J lost 6, with 13 bases in between.

The chain links TRBV11-2 to TRBJ1-2; no firm D call. The CDR3 sequence is 14 residues long. Germline values: CDR1 SGHAT, CDR2 FQNNGV. V was pared by 5 bases and J by 3 bases, with 13 bases between. The CDR3 nucleotides read TGTGCCAGCAGCCCCCTCCTGAGCCACTATGGCTACACCTTC. Encoded protein: CASSPLLSHYGYTF. Full variable domain (outside the CDR3, taken from reference TRBV11-2 and TRBJ1-2): EAGVAQSPRYKIIEKRQSVAFWCNPISGHATLYWYQQILGQGPKLLIQFQNNGVVDDSQLPKDRFSAERLKGVDSTLKIQPAKLEDSAVYLCASSPLLSHYGYTFGSGTRLTVV.

The chain employs TRBV29-1 and TRBJ2-3, with D possibly TRBD2 on 6 matching bases. Germline assignment: CDR1 SQVTM and CDR2 ANQGSEA. This CDR3 contains 17 residues. The V and J ends lost 7 bases and 3 bases respectively, with 26 bases between them. CDR3 coding DNA: TGCAGCGCAGAACCACCTAGTGCGGGAAAGGAAACAGATACGCAGTATTTT. As protein: CSAEPPSAGKETDTQYF.

The chain recombines TRBV9 with TRBJ2-2; no clear D gene. The CDR3 spans 13 residues. The germline V gene encodes CDR1 SGDLS and CDR2 YYNGEE. V was shortened by 5 bases and J by 4 bases, with 9 bases between the two germline ends. CDR3 in amino acids: CASSPWATGELFF. The CDR3 DNA sequence: TGTGCCAGCAGTCCCTGGGCCACCGGGGAGCTGTTTTTT.

A few counts support this clone. The chain has TRBV4-1 and TRBJ2-1; 10 bases are a match to TRBD2. This CDR3 comprises 16 residues. V lost 0 bases, J lost 8 bases, and 7 bases stayed unmatched. The germline V gene encodes CDR1 MGHRA and CDR2 YSYEKL. CDR3 amino acids: CASSQEGGLASYEQFF. For the CDR3, the DNA is TGCGCCAGCAGCCAAGAAGGGGGACTAGCGTCGTATGAGCAGTTCTTC.

V gene TRBV29-1 combines with J gene TRBJ2-7; 9 bases agree with TRBD1. Germline CDR1 SQVTM, CDR2 ANQGSEA. CDR3 length equals 15 residues. V dropped 6 bases and J dropped 2; count of bases not matched to a gene: 11. CDR3 region: CSVATGTGSPYEQYF. CDR3 DNA sequence: TGCAGCGTCGCGACCGGGACAGGGAGCCCCTACGAGCAGTACTTC.

The rearrangement links TRBV29-1 to TRBJ1-1; D call uncertain. This CDR3 contains 11 residues. Germline-derived CDR1 and CDR2 are SQVTM and ANQGSEA. Trimming cost V 7 bases and J 2 bases, with 8 bases left between them. The CDR3 here is CSGWDNTEAFF. CDR3 nucleotide sequence: TGCAGCGGGTGGGATAACACTGAAGCTTTCTTT.

This clone was recorded at least ten times. The chain employs TRBV27 and TRBJ2-7; D may be TRBD1 (6 bases). This CDR3 is 16 amino acids long. CDR1 MNHEY and CDR2 SMNVEV come from the germline V gene (reference sequence). Trimming removed 0 bases from V and 0 bases from J, with 12 bases in between. CDR3 DNA: TGTGCCAGCAGTTTATCGGTGGGGGCTAGCTCCTACGAGCAGTACTTC. Amino acid sequence: CASSLSVGASSYEQYF.